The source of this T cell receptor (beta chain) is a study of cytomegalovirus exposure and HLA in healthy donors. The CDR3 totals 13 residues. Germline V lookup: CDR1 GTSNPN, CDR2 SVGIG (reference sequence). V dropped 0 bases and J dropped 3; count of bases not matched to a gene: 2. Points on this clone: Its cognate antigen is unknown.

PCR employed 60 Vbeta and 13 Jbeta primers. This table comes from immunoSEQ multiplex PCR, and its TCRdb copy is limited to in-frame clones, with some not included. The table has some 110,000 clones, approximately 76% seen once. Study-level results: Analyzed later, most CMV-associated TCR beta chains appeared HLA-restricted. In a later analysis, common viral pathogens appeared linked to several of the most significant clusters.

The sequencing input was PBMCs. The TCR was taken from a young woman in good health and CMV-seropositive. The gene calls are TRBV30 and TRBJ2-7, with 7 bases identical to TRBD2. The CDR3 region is CAWSVREFYEQYF. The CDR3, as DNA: TGTGCCTGGAGTGTGCGGGAGTTCTACGAGCAGTACTTC.